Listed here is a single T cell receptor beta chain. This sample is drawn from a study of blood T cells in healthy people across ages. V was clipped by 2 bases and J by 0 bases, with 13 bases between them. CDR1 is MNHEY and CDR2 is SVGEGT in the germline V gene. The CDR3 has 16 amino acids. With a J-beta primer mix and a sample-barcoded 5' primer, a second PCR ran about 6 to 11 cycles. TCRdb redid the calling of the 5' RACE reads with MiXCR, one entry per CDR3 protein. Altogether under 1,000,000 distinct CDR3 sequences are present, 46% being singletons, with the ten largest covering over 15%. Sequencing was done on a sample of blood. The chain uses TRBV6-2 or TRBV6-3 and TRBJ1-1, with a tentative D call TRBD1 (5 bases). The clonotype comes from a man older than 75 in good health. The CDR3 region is CASSYRRAGMNTEAFF. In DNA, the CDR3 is TGTGCCAGCAGTTACCGCAGGGCTGGCATGAACACTGAAGCTTTCTTT.